The rows below give T cell receptor beta chains drawn from one sample of a study of siplizumab effects on memory and regulatory T cells. This table comes from immunoSEQ multiplex PCR, and its TCRdb copy is limited to in-frame clones, with some not included. Of around 45,000 clones listed, roughly 84% were seen once; the top ten hold approximately 0.35%. Input material: naive CD8+ T cells sorted from blood. The receptors shown here come from a human donor in good health. Each CDR3 is given without its conserved first and last residue. Each record gives: J gene, V gene, CDR3 protein.

TRBJ2-7,TRBV5-4,ASSSRDGEQY
TRBJ1-1,TRBV7-9,ASSLGPGGGTEAF
TRBJ2-7,TRBV19,ASSIGTSGYYEQY
TRBJ2-7,TRBV9,ASSVEGLAGYEQY
TRBJ2-2,TRBV6-1,ASSEWQPTGGLF
TRBJ1-5,TRBV27,ASSLSIGTVNQPQH
TRBJ1-1,TRBV6-6,ASSYTEAF
TRBJ2-5,TRBV4-1,ASSQGPSGSVGDETQY
TRBJ2-5,TRBV4-1,ASSQVNGLAGETQY
TRBJ1-1,TRBV5-6,ASSPLKNTEAF
TRBJ2-7,TRBV21-1,ASSKAPSSYEQY
TRBJ2-7,TRBV7-9,ASSRRDGYEQY
TRBJ1-1,TRBV6-5,ASTSQGSAEAF
TRBJ2-7,TRBV19,ASSIGDTFYEQY
TRBJ1-2,TRBV5-6,ASSLAPNGYT
TRBJ2-7,TRBV6-1,ATGYEQY
TRBJ2-1,TRBV13,ASRSTSASYNEQF
TRBJ2-7,TRBV13,ASSNSGRSYEQY
TRBJ2-2,TRBV27,ASSLVHPGELF
TRBJ2-1,TRBV23-1,ASSQLPKRSYNEQF
TRBJ2-7,TRBV9,ASSVEVISYEQY
TRBJ2-1,TRBV10-3,AIRRGLADSSYNEQF
TRBJ2-2,TRBV7-8,ASIPWGSGGRDGELF
TRBJ1-3,TRBV6-5,ASSLSLSGNTIY
TRBJ1-2,TRBV27,ASSTSTGTNYGYT
TRBJ2-5,TRBV2,ASSAGEETQY
TRBJ2-7,TRBV27,ASSAPGLAEQY
TRBJ1-2,TRBV6-5,ASSKGTGANYGYT
TRBJ2-7,TRBV5-6,ASSSTQVVVGYEQY
TRBJ1-1,TRBV6-5,ASSSTGNTEAF
TRBJ2-5,TRBV5-1,ARSSRDRWAQETQY
TRBJ1-1,TRBV4-2,ASRDRDLVTEAF
TRBJ1-2,TRBV13,ASSGSTGQRYYGYT
TRBJ2-7,TRBV7-6,ASSSGLAYEQY
TRBJ1-5,TRBV19,ASRSWTDPPSAGNQPQH
TRBJ2-7,TRBV9,ASSLAGTFSYEQY
TRBJ2-1,TRBV6-5,ASTPQAGYNEQF
TRBJ2-3,TRBV2,ASSEDVAGRGTDTQY
NA,TRBV6-5,ASQTGYEQY
TRBJ1-5,TRBV21-1,ALMGYSNQPQH
TRBJ2-3,TRBV18,ASSPERDRTDTQY
TRBJ1-3,TRBV9,ASSARGVPSSGNTIY
TRBJ2-2,TRBV7-9,ASSFFGTGYTGELF
TRBJ1-5,TRBV5-5,ASSGTAGMSQPQH
TRBJ1-1,TRBV27,ASSPTTGGLSTEAF
TRBJ2-7,TRBV10-1,ASSEELSYEQY